The rows below give T cell receptor beta chains drawn from one sample of a study of T cell responses to AZD1222 COVID-19 vaccine. The protocol was immunoSEQ multiplex PCR, while the TCRdb copy is restricted to in-frame clones and leaves out a portion. The data hold about 140,000 clones, with 90% observed a single time. The input for sequencing was peripheral blood, taken on day 0 of AZD1222 vaccination. Every receptor here comes from an adult in good health. CDR3s include the opening cysteine and the closing phenylalanine or tryptophan. D genes are given only for firm matches. Only some rows state a clone size, as once, few, many or a class for expanded clones.

j_gene,abundance,d_gene,v_gene,CDR3aa,CDR3nt
TRBJ1-6,.,.,TRBV7-2,CASSLGLLGTGFYNSPLHF,TGTGCCAGCAGCTTAGGGTTACTGGGCACGGGATTCTATAATTCACCCCTCCACTTT
TRBJ2-7,.,TRBD2,TRBV4-2,CASSQGEGGEQYF,TGTGCCAGCAGCCAGGGGGAGGGCGGCGAGCAGTACTTC
TRBJ2-4,.,TRBD2,TRBV11-3,CASSLERTSAIQYF,TGTGCCAGCAGCTTAGAAAGGACTAGCGCCATTCAGTACTTC
TRBJ2-1,.,.,TRBV4-3,CASSQGGTSNEQFF,TGCGCCAGCAGCCAAGGAGGTACTAGTAATGAGCAGTTCTTC
TRBJ1-2,.,.,TRBV9,CASSPFETVNYGYTF,TGTGCCAGCAGCCCTTTTGAGACGGTTAACTATGGCTACACCTTC
TRBJ2-7,.,TRBD2,TRBV6-2/TRBV6-3,CASSPGTSGRGFYEQYF,TGTGCCAGCAGTCCCGGGACTAGCGGGAGGGGGTTCTACGAGCAGTACTTC
TRBJ1-4,.,.,TRBV7-8,CASSLGGGYNEKLFF,TGTGCCAGCAGCTTAGGCGGAGGTTATAATGAAAAACTGTTTTTT
TRBJ1-5,few,.,TRBV2,CASRLGGRGLSNQPQHF,TGTGCCAGCAGACTCGGTGGACGTGGGCTTAGCAATCAGCCCCAGCATTTT
TRBJ1-6,few,.,TRBV11-2,CASSSRNVARTDYNSPLHF,TGTGCCAGCAGCTCTCGAAACGTCGCCCGGACAGACTATAATTCACCCCTCCACTTT
TRBJ1-5,once,.,TRBV18,CASSGGASNQPQHF,TGTGCCAGCTCAGGGGGCGCGAGCAATCAGCCCCAGCATTTT
TRBJ1-6,.,.,TRBV19,CASSKAGPDPGHSPLHF,TGTGCCAGTAGTAAGGCAGGCCCCGACCCCGGACATTCACCCCTCCACTTT
TRBJ2-1,once,TRBD2,TRBV14,CASSQEGGRAFEQFF,TGTGCCAGCAGCCAAGAGGGCGGGAGGGCCTTTGAGCAGTTCTTC
TRBJ2-5,many,.,TRBV7-9,CATASIRGETQYF,TGTGCCACCGCCTCAATCAGGGGAGAGACCCAGTACTTC
TRBJ2-5,.,.,TRBV20-1,CSASRRAVTRETQYF,TGCAGTGCTAGTAGGAGGGCGGTTACGAGGGAGACCCAGTACTTC
TRBJ1-5,.,TRBD1,TRBV3-1/TRBV3-2,CASSQGTGGVGQPQHF,TGTGCCAGCAGCCAGGGGACAGGGGGCGTCGGTCAGCCCCAGCATTTT
TRBJ2-3,.,TRBD2,TRBV6-1,CASSEAGTSGSMGDTQYF,TGTGCCAGCAGTGAAGCGGGGACTAGCGGGAGCATGGGAGATACGCAGTATTTT
TRBJ2-1,.,.,TRBV4-1,CASSQEGAQFF,TGCGCCAGCAGCCAAGAAGGGGCACAGTTCTTC
TRBJ2-7,.,.,TRBV7-9,CASRQGPNAYEQYF,TGTGCCAGCAGACAGGGACCTAATGCCTACGAGCAGTACTTC
TRBJ1-2,.,.,TRBV30,CAWSVGDIAYGYTF,TGTGCCTGGAGTGTAGGGGACATCGCTTATGGCTACACCTTC
TRBJ2-3,.,.,TRBV27,CASSPSGDTQYF,TGTGCCAGCAGTCCTTCGGGGGATACGCAGTATTTT
TRBJ2-3,.,TRBD2,TRBV3-1/TRBV3-2,CASSLWTSGGGTDTQYF,TGTGCCAGCAGCCTTTGGACTAGCGGAGGGGGCACAGATACGCAGTATTTT
TRBJ1-2,.,.,TRBV11-3,CASSNIGELYNGYTF,TGTGCCAGCAGCAACATCGGGGAGCTCTATAATGGCTACACCTTC
TRBJ2-1,.,TRBD1,TRBV27,CASSLWTGIMNEQFF,TGTGCCAGCAGTTTATGGACAGGGATTATGAATGAGCAGTTCTTC
TRBJ1-2,once,.,TRBV6-6,CASSYSRTANYGYTF,TGTGCCAGCAGTTACTCCCGAACCGCTAACTATGGCTACACCTTC
TRBJ2-1,.,.,TRBV19,CASSTRGTQYNEQFF,TGTGCCAGTAGTACGAGGGGGACTCAATACAATGAGCAGTTCTTC
TRBJ1-6,.,.,TRBV9,CASSPSGGADNSPLHF,TGTGCCAGCAGCCCCTCGGGCGGGGCCGATAATTCACCCCTCCACTTT
TRBJ1-2,.,TRBD1,TRBV18,CASSPWGTGYGYTF,TGTGCCAGCTCACCATGGGGGACAGGATATGGCTACACCTTC
TRBJ1-6,.,.,TRBV19,CASSGGSWDRGSPLHF,TGTGCCAGTAGTGGGGGGTCCTGGGACCGAGGGTCACCCCTCCACTTT
TRBJ2-7,.,.,TRBV3-1/TRBV3-2,CASSLRLTYEQYF,TGTGCCAGCAGCTTACGACTAACCTACGAGCAGTACTTC
TRBJ1-3,.,.,TRBV4-1,CASSHRGGSGNTIYF,TGCGCCAGCAGCCATCGGGGGGGCTCTGGAAACACCATATATTTT
TRBJ2-2,.,.,TRBV27,CASSAKGVWKTGELFF,TGTGCCAGCAGTGCTAAGGGGGTTTGGAAAACCGGGGAGCTGTTTTTT
TRBJ1-2,.,TRBD1,TRBV7-2,CASSSGRQGALRGYTF,TGTGCCAGCAGCTCGGGACGACAGGGGGCTTTGCGAGGCTACACCTTC
TRBJ2-1,.,.,TRBV27,CASSLDGHSVMPFF,TGTGCCAGCAGTTTAGACGGGCACTCCGTAATGCCGTTCTTC
TRBJ2-7,.,TRBD2,TRBV29-1,CSVSKVASGGYEQYF,TGCAGCGTTTCCAAAGTGGCTAGCGGGGGCTACGAGCAGTACTTC
TRBJ2-2,.,.,TRBV6-5,CASRRGVTNTGELFF,TGTGCCAGCAGACGCGGGGTAACGAACACCGGGGAGCTGTTTTTT
TRBJ1-2,.,TRBD1,TRBV5-1,CASSLGQGNYGYTF,TGCGCCAGCAGCTTGGGACAGGGCAACTATGGCTACACCTTC
TRBJ2-3,.,.,TRBV5-1,CASSLMSHITDTQYF,TGCGCCAGCAGCTTGATGAGTCACATCACAGATACGCAGTATTTT
TRBJ1-2,once,.,TRBV11-3,CASSLEQGRSYTF,TGTGCCAGCAGCTTAGAACAGGGAAGGAGCTACACCTTC
TRBJ1-3,.,.,TRBV27,CASSLPAHSGNTIYF,TGTGCCAGCAGTCTTCCGGCGCACTCTGGAAACACCATATATTTT
TRBJ1-3,.,.,TRBV5-1,CASSTSAVGNTIYF,TGCGCCAGCAGCACCTCAGCGGTTGGAAACACCATATATTTT
TRBJ2-7,.,.,TRBV7-2,CASSLGLESYEQYF,TGTGCCAGCAGCCTAGGGCTAGAGTCCTACGAGCAGTACTTC
TRBJ2-1,once,.,TRBV12-3/TRBV12-4,CASSLFAGNEQFF,TGTGCCAGCAGTTTATTTGCGGGAAATGAGCAGTTCTTC
TRBJ2-1,.,TRBD2,TRBV5-6,CASSLGSGGLSEQFF,TGTGCCAGCAGCTTGGGTAGCGGGGGGTTATCTGAGCAGTTCTTC
TRBJ1-2,.,TRBD1,TRBV19,CASRWTGSYGYTF,TGTGCCAGCCGATGGACAGGGTCCTATGGCTACACCTTC
TRBJ2-7,.,TRBD1,TRBV10-3,CATRTGDSYEQYF,TGTGCCACCCGGACAGGGGACTCCTACGAGCAGTACTTC
TRBJ2-7,.,.,TRBV30,CAWSVLGGLYEQYF,TGTGCCTGGAGTGTACTAGGAGGGTTGTACGAGCAGTACTTC
TRBJ1-6,.,.,TRBV23-1,CASSRSQGRSYNSPLHF,TGCGCCAGCAGTCGATCGCAGGGACGGTCCTATAATTCACCCCTCCACTTT
TRBJ1-1,.,.,TRBV19,CASSTSWAWGLLDRRTEAFF,TGTGCCAGTAGTACCAGCTGGGCCTGGGGGCTTTTGGATCGGCGGACTGAAGCTTTCTTT
TRBJ2-3,.,.,TRBV7-7,CASSLGLDSTQYF,TGTGCCAGCAGCCTGGGCTTGGACAGCACGCAGTATTTT
TRBJ2-3,once,.,TRBV15,CATMATSTDTQYF,TGTGCCACCATGGCCACTAGCACAGATACGCAGTATTTT
TRBJ1-2,.,TRBD1,TRBV5-8,CASSWIQGTNYGYTF,TGTGCCAGCAGCTGGATACAGGGGACTAACTATGGCTACACCTTC
TRBJ1-5,.,.,TRBV19,CASSTGTRDQPQHF,TGTGCCAGTAGTACCGGGACTAGAGATCAGCCCCAGCATTTT
TRBJ2-7,.,.,TRBV6-5,CASTKGTKSSYEQYF,TGTGCCAGCACTAAGGGGACAAAGAGCTCCTACGAGCAGTACTTC
TRBJ1-4,.,.,TRBV25-1,CASSEFGGNHEKLFF,TGTGCCAGCAGTGAATTTGGGGGAAATCATGAAAAACTGTTTTTT
TRBJ2-5,.,TRBD2,TRBV11-2,CASSPQRAGGLETQYF,TGTGCCAGCAGCCCCCAGAGAGCGGGGGGCCTGGAGACCCAGTACTTC